This record looks at one TCR beta chain sequence and its context. The specificity of this receptor is unknown. The sample holds no much larger clone one base away, and base qualities are not on file. The library was prepared using RACE. Sequenced using a NextSeq 500. Library preparation attached unique molecular identifiers to individual cDNA molecules for quantitative, reproducible TCR counting. From each blood RNA sample, both TCR alpha and TCR beta chains were sequenced. The published analysis was carried out like this. Samples had a median of roughly 99,000 TCRs, with a range from roughly 23,224 to 700,000. V, J and CDR3 annotation of the TCR reads was performed with the Decombinator software suite. To make PS versus PT1 abundance plots, every sample was subsampled to the same number of TCRs (28,000). Expanded TCRs were defined as absent before sensitization and observed at least eight times at the 2-week time point. The public reads were reprocessed in TCRdb via fastp at Q25 and MiXCR, keeping in-frame beta chains. When rows share a CDR3 protein, they turn into one entry using the most common DNA and genes. What appears here as the V and J calls and clone size reflects TCRdb's work, not the paper's. Present in this sample are 250,000 or so distinct CDR3 sequences, 7.5% to 10% of which were seen just once. The top ten hold 2% to 3% of the sample.

This record belongs to a study of human T cells and chemical hapten exposure (dated by TCRdb to the early 2020s). Regarding the complete study: For sensitization, 2% DPC in acetone was applied to a 2 cm by 2 cm area of upper inner arm skin. Patch testing was performed on the upper back with Finn chambers containing 0.01% DPC, and the patch tests were scored after 6 days according to International Contact Dermatitis Research Group standards. Peripheral blood TCR repertoire changes were tracked in vivo in alopecia patients during primary and secondary sensitization to the hapten diphenylcyclopropenone (DPC). Patient blood was sampled pre-sensitization (week 0) and at 2, 6 and about 24 weeks after DPC sensitization. The libraries were sequenced as a pool, and the TCR yield per sample differed mostly because of small variations in library volumes within the pool. Patients additionally received weekly therapeutic DPC doses to the scalp throughout the approximately 24-week study period. Blood for TCR sequencing was provided by twenty-nine alopecia patients at one to four time points (pre-sensitization, 2, 6 and 24 weeks). The patient cohort, mostly female, included alopecia areata with under or over 50% scalp involvement, alopecia totalis and alopecia universalis.

The time point label for this specimen denotes: pre-sensitization, week 0. The treatment or condition label for this specimen denotes: therapeutic diphenylcyclopropenone sensitization with weekly scalp DPC. Blood at each patch-test visit was drawn before the patch test was applied. Eligible patients were aged 18 to 70, diagnosed with alopecia, deemed suitable for DPC therapy, and excluded if pregnant. Total RNA was extracted from unfractionated whole blood collected in Tempus Blood RNA tubes. The CDR1 and CDR2 encoded by the germline V gene are SQVTM and ANQGSEA. Trimming at the junction amounts to 3 bases on V and 5 bases on J, and the germline ends lie 7 bases apart. The cysteine opens and the phenylalanine closes a CDR3 of 11 amino acids. The kept DNA is CDR3 alone, 33 bases in frame from the first base. What the work shows at the level of the full study, not this receptor alone: Because every patient had alopecia, a presumed autoimmune disease, the patients' immune response might differ from that of healthy individuals. The number of PT1 expanded TCRs positively correlated with patch test score, significant at thresholds 8, 16 and 32 but not 4. Repeated subsampling changed both the strength of the expansion versus patch-test correlation and the threshold at which the correlation became significant. Significantly more large CDR3 similarity clusters were formed by expanded TCRs than by pre-sensitization or healthy control sets, consistent with antigen-driven responses. DPC sensitization did not change how many TCRs were above 1 in 1000 frequency, and no evidence was found of alterations in global repertoire structure.

Recombination joined TRBV29-1 with TRBJ2-5; confidence is insufficient to name the D gene. This TCR came from a woman aged 40 to 55 with alopecia areata. Some clones in this sample may be carry-over from other donors' samples. Here the sequenced sample was whole blood, taken in connection with sensitization to the hapten diphenylcyclopropenone (DPC). DNA sequence: TGCAGCGTTGAGCCTGCGGAGACCCAGTACTTC. Its protein is CSVEPAETQYF.